A single T cell receptor (beta chain) is shown here with its context. These data are taken from a study of shared T cell receptors in the human thymus. The V gene's germline CDR1 is SGHNT and CDR2 YYREEE (reference sequence). The CDR3 sequence is 14 residues long. V was trimmed by 1 base and J by 5 bases, leaving 10 bases between them. Sequencing was performed with immunoSEQ multiplex PCR; in TCRdb, only in-frame clones are kept and a portion is missing. Of hundreds of thousands of clones listed, about 87% were seen once; the top ten hold 0.0094%. These same records also appear under a second study, on human thymus T cells.

This clonotype originated in a boy younger than two with a congenital heart defect. The sequencing sample was made of thymocytes. The chain is built from TRBV5-4 and TRBJ1-3; weak D call: TRBD1 (5 bases). The CDR3 sequence: CASSLYPGRNTIYF. The CDR3, as DNA: TGTGCCAGCAGCTTGTATCCAGGGAGAAACACCATATATTTT.